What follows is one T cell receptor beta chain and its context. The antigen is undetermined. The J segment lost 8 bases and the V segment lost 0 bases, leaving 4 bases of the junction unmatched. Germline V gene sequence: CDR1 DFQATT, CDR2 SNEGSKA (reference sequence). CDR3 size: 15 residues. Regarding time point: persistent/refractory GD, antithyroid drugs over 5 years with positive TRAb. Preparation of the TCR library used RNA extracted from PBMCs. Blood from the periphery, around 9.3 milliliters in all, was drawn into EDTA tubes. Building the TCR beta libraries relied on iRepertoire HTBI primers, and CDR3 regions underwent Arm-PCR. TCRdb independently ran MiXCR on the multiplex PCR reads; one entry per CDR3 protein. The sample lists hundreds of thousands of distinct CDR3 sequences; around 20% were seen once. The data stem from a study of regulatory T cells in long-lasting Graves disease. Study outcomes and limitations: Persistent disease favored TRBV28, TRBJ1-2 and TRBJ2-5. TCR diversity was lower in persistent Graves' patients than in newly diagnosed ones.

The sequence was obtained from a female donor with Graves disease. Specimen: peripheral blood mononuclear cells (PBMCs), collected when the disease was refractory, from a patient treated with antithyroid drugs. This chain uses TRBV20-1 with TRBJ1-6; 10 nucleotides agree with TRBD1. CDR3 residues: CSAREAGTGDSPLHF. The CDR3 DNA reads TGCAGTGCTAGAGAGGCCGGGACAGGGGATTCACCCCTCCACTTT.